One and the same sample provided the 29 T cell receptor beta chains below, sequenced in a study of cytomegalovirus exposure and HLA in healthy donors. Sequenced by immunoSEQ multiplex PCR; TCRdb stores in-frame clones only, minus some. This table holds about 110,000 clones, about nine tenths found once. Sequencing was done on a sample of PBMCs. Every receptor here comes from a woman aged 18-30 years in good health and CMV-seronegative.

The chain employs TRBV14 and TRBJ1-2; D not certain. The CDR3 is made up of 14 amino acids. Germline-derived CDR1 and CDR2 are SGHDN and FVKESK. V lost 1 base and J lost 5, with 11 bases in between. CDR3 coding DNA: TGTGCCAGCAGCCAAGTACCGTCGGGGTATGGCTACACCTTC. Its translation is CASSQVPSGYGYTF.

The chain recombines TRBV7-6 with TRBJ2-1; TRBD2 matches 15 bases. This CDR3 is 18 amino acids long. The V and J ends lost 5 bases and 2 bases, in that order; junction bases with no gene match: 7. Per germline, CDR1 SGHVS and CDR2 FNYEAQ. This CDR3 is CASSPTGLAGGPYNEQFF. The CDR3 DNA reads TGTGCCAGCAGCCCTACCGGACTAGCGGGAGGGCCCTACAATGAGCAGTTCTTC.

This chain links TRBV28 with TRBJ2-5; a weak D match, TRBD2 (6 bases). The CDR3 is 14 residues long. The ends were cut back, 7 bases at V and 1 base at J, with 13 bases in the middle. Germline-derived CDR1 and CDR2 are MDHEN and SYDVKM. CDR3 residues: CASTVLGGQETQYF. The CDR3 region has the DNA TGTGCCAGCACGGTCCTCGGGGGCCAAGAGACCCAGTACTTC. The full variable domain, with the rest looked up from reference TRBV28 and TRBJ2-5, is DVKVTQSSRYLVKRTGEKVFLECVQDMDHENMFWYRQDPGLGLRLIYFSYDVKMKEKGDIPEGYSVSREKKERFSLILESASTNQTSMYLCASTVLGGQETQYFGPGTRLLVL.

The chain is built from TRBV9 and TRBJ2-7; possibly TRBD2 for D (5 bases). The V end lost 5 bases, the J end lost 1 base, and 13 bases lay between the germline ends. Germline assignment: CDR1 SGDLS and CDR2 YYNGEE. The CDR3 totals 14 residues. This chain's CDR3 is CASSSSSGSYEQYF. Here the CDR3 DNA reads TGTGCCAGCAGTAGCAGCAGCGGTTCCTACGAGCAGTACTTC.

The CDR3 DNA follows: TGTGCCAGCACCCTAGCGGGATTCGACGAGCAGTACTTC. Its protein product is CASTLAGFDEQYF. The V and J genes are TRBV11-2 and TRBJ2-7; 9 nucleotides align to TRBD2. The germline gives CDR1 SGHAT, CDR2 FQNNGV. V shed 7 bases and J 5 bases; nucleotides not matched to a gene: 6. This CDR3 is 13 amino acids long.

The chain has TRBV27 and TRBJ1-2; 9 bases fit TRBD1. The J segment lost 6 bases and the V segment lost 8 bases, leaving 13 bases of the junction unmatched. Germline V CDR1 and CDR2: MNHEY, SMNVEV (reference sequence). There are 15 residues in the CDR3. The CDR3: CASPIRDRVGDGYTF. DNA of the CDR3: TGTGCCAGCCCCATCCGGGACAGGGTAGGGGATGGCTACACCTTC.

The J gene is TRBJ2-5, the V gene TRBV5-1; 8 nucleotides line up with TRBD2. CDR3 length equals 15 residues. Germline CDR1 is SGHRS and CDR2 is YFSETQ. Trimming cost V 6 bases and J 7 bases; bases outside gene matches: 14. CDR3 residues: CASTKDSGAPGTQYF. CDR3 coding DNA: TGCGCCAGCACCAAGGATAGCGGGGCCCCAGGGACCCAGTACTTC.

The chain couples TRBV6-1 to TRBJ1-2; no firm D call. Trimming left V 2 bases short and J 3 bases short, with 10 bases between. This CDR3 comprises 14 residues. Germline V gene lookup returns CDR1 MNHNS and CDR2 SASEGT. This CDR3 reads CASSERRQDYGYTF. Written as DNA, the CDR3 is TGTGCCAGCAGTGAACGGAGGCAAGACTATGGCTACACCTTC.

The rearrangement joins TRBV6-5 to TRBJ1-1, with D possibly matching TRBD1 (5 bases). The length of the CDR3 is 13 residues. Germline lookup yields CDR1 MNHEY and CDR2 SVGAGI. V was pared by 2 bases and J by 4 bases, with 8 bases between. The CDR3: CASSYDGATEAFF. In DNA, the CDR3 is TGTGCCAGCAGTTACGATGGGGCCACTGAAGCTTTCTTT.

The chain employs TRBV10-2 and TRBJ2-5, with 8 positions matching TRBD2. This CDR3 contains 13 residues. The J segment lost 3 bases and the V segment lost 6 bases, leaving 3 bases of the junction unmatched. Germline CDR1 WSHSY, CDR2 SAAADI. DNA of the CDR3: TGCGCCAGCAGCCCAGCGGGGGAAGAGACCCAGTACTTC. Amino acid sequence: CASSPAGEETQYF.

The J gene is TRBJ2-1, the V gene TRBV4-1; D may be TRBD2 (6 bases). CDR3 length equals 14 residues. CDR1 and CDR2 (germline): MGHRA, YSYEKL. The germline V and J ends were trimmed by 0 bases and 9 bases, with 12 bases remaining between them. Here the CDR3 DNA reads TGCGCCAGCAGCCAAGATAATTTTAGCGGTGAGCAGTTCTTC. Translating it yields CASSQDNFSGEQFF.

V is TRBV28 and J is TRBJ1-1, with D possibly TRBD1 on 5 matching bases. Germline CDR1 is MDHEN and CDR2 is SYDVKM. The CDR3 length is 14 residues. Trimming cost V 6 bases and J 3 bases, with 14 bases left between them. This chain's CDR3 is CASSSLGGDTEAFF. The CDR3 bases are TGTGCCAGCAGCTCCCTCGGAGGGGACACTGAAGCTTTCTTT.

This clone was observed a single time. The chain couples TRBV5-1 to TRBJ1-3, with a tentative D call TRBD1 (5 bases). V lost 7 bases, J lost 1 base, and 12 bases lay in between. This CDR3 contains 14 residues. Germline V gene sequence: CDR1 SGHRS, CDR2 YFSETQ. The CDR3 DNA reads as TGCGCCAGCGGTCCAGGGATGTCTGGAAACACCATATATTTT. Its translation is CASGPGMSGNTIYF.

The chain recombines TRBV15 with TRBJ2-1, with 8 bases fitting TRBD2. V trimming: 3 bases; J trimming: 9 bases; junction bases outside the gene matches: 10. Germline-derived CDR1 and CDR2 are LNHNV and YYDKDF (reference sequence). This CDR3 has 15 amino acids. DNA for the CDR3: TGTGCCACCAGCAGGGGGGGGACTAGTGGGATTGAGCAGTTCTTC. It yields the protein CATSRGGTSGIEQFF.

This chain uses TRBV27 with TRBJ1-2; D unresolved. Between the trimmed V and J ends, which lost 3 bases and 4 bases, there was a span of 9 bases. Germline-derived CDR1 and CDR2 are MNHEY and SMNVEV (reference sequence). The CDR3 has 13 residues. Here the CDR3 reads CASSFRGSYGYTF. CDR3 coding DNA: TGTGCCAGCAGTTTTCGGGGTAGCTATGGCTACACCTTC.

V and J are TRBV5-6 and TRBJ2-5; no definite D call. The CDR3 length is 14 residues. The germline gives CDR1 SGHDT, CDR2 YYEEEE. Trimming stripped 2 bases from V and 5 bases from J, with 13 bases between. The CDR3 region is CASSFPTRRETQYF. CDR3 in DNA: TGTGCCAGCAGCTTTCCAACAAGGCGGGAGACCCAGTACTTC.

V usage is TRBV7-9 and J usage is TRBJ1-4; 8 bases map to TRBD1. Germline V CDR1 and CDR2: SEHNR, FQNEAQ (reference sequence). The V and J ends lost 5 bases and 8 bases, in that order; junction bases with no gene match: 7. There are 14 residues in the CDR3. The CDR3 sequence: CASSPGQAVEKLFF. As DNA, the CDR3 is TGTGCCAGCAGCCCGGGACAGGCAGTAGAAAAACTGTTTTTT.

V gene TRBV7-8 combines with J gene TRBJ1-6; D unclear. Per germline, CDR1 SGHVS and CDR2 FQNEAQ. This CDR3 contains 16 residues. The V end lost 2 bases, the J end lost 6 bases, and 14 bases lay between the germline ends. In DNA form, the CDR3 reads TGTGCCAGCAGCTTACGGTCCGGTAGCGGTAATTCACCCCTCCACTTT. Encoded protein: CASSLRSGSGNSPLHF.

This clone was observed a few times. The rearrangement links TRBV27 to TRBJ1-1, with 7 bases matching TRBD1. Germline lookup yields CDR1 MNHEY and CDR2 SMNVEV (reference sequence). The CDR3 has 15 amino acids. V shed 0 bases and J 3 bases; nucleotides not matched to a gene: 4. CDR3 amino acids: CASSLSTGVDTEAFF. The CDR3 coding sequence is TGTGCCAGCAGTTTATCAACAGGGGTCGACACTGAAGCTTTCTTT.

The chain joins TRBV4-2 to TRBJ2-7; D gene unclear. Per germline, CDR1 LGHNA and CDR2 YNFKEQ. Trimming removed 5 bases from V and 5 bases from J, with 10 bases in between. The CDR3 is 12 amino acids. CDR3 loop: CASSKRDDEQYF. The CDR3 region has the DNA TGTGCCAGCAGCAAAAGAGATGACGAGCAGTACTTC.

V usage is TRBV6-6 and J usage is TRBJ2-2; 10 bases align to TRBD1. J lost 6 bases, V lost 6 bases, and 4 bases had no gene match. The CDR3 spans 14 residues. The germline CDR1 and CDR2 sequences are MNHNY and SVGAGI (reference sequence). The DNA of the CDR3 is TGTGCCAGCAGGGGACAGGGGCCCCCCGGGGAGCTGTTTTTT. Protein product: CASRGQGPPGELFF.

The chain has TRBV5-4 and TRBJ2-1, with D perhaps TRBD2 (7 bases). V gave up 5 bases and J gave up 7 bases, with 19 bases separating them. The CDR3 is 15 residues long. Germline loops: CDR1 SGHNT, CDR2 YYREEE (reference sequence). The chain's CDR3 is CASRIHGGGGNEQFF. The CDR3, as DNA: TGTGCCAGCAGGATTCATGGGGGGGGCGGGAATGAGCAGTTCTTC.

This chain links TRBV6-5 with TRBJ1-6; 9 nucleotides match TRBD1. Trimming took 2 bases from V and 9 from J; bases not matched to a gene: 2. This CDR3 comprises 14 residues. Germline loops: CDR1 MNHEY, CDR2 SVGAGI. The CDR3 region has the DNA TGTGCCAGCAGTTACGGGACAGGGATTTCACCCCTCCACTTT. Protein sequence: CASSYGTGISPLHF.

V and J are TRBV5-5 and TRBJ2-7; unclear D gene. Germline V lookup: CDR1 SGHKS, CDR2 YYEKEE (reference sequence). Between the trimmed V and J ends, which lost 4 bases and 6 bases, there was a span of 17 bases. The CDR3 runs 14 residues. The CDR3 nucleotides are TGTGCCAGCAGCGCCTCCCCGGTCAGGATCGAGCAGTACTTC. It is translated as CASSASPVRIEQYF.

This chain joins TRBV6-4 and TRBJ2-1; 11 bases map to TRBD2. This CDR3 comprises 17 residues. With V trimmed by 0 bases and J by 3 bases, 4 bases remained unmatched. Germline V lookup: CDR1 MRHNA, CDR2 SNTAGT. The CDR3 is CASSDSSGTSGYNEQFF. CDR3 bases: TGTGCCAGCAGTGACTCCTCTGGGACTAGCGGCTACAATGAGCAGTTCTTC.

The chain employs TRBV19 and TRBJ2-7; the match to TRBD1 covers 11 bases. Germline V lookup: CDR1 LNHDA, CDR2 SQIVND (reference sequence). There are 14 residues in the CDR3. Losses at the gene ends were 3 bases for V and 6 bases for J; bases not matched to a gene: 4. CDR3 loop: CASSMVGTGGEQYF. Here the CDR3 DNA reads TGTGCCAGTAGTATGGTCGGGACAGGGGGCGAGCAGTACTTC.

The rearrangement links TRBV6-5 to TRBJ2-1; 11 positions agree with TRBD2. J gave up 2 bases and V 4 bases, and 4 bases lay outside the gene matches. Looked up from germline, CDR1 is MNHEY and CDR2 is SVGAGI. The CDR3 runs 16 residues. The CDR3 region is CASSFSGLAAYNEQFF. Written as DNA, the CDR3 is TGTGCCAGCAGTTTCTCGGGACTAGCGGCCTACAATGAGCAGTTCTTC.

This chain uses TRBV25-1 with TRBJ2-2; 8 nucleotides align to TRBD1. This CDR3 has 18 amino acids. Per germline, CDR1 MGHDK and CDR2 SYGVNS. Trimming cost V 1 base and J 1 base; bases outside gene matches: 8. CDR3: CASSEWVYRGKNTGELFF. The CDR3 DNA reads TGTGCCAGCAGTGAATGGGTATACAGGGGGAAGAACACCGGGGAGCTGTTTTTT.

The CDR3 spells CASSLAAGTGGGYTF. The CDR3, as DNA: TGTGCCAGCAGTTTAGCCGCCGGGACAGGCGGTGGCTACACCTTC. This chain joins TRBV27 and TRBJ1-2; 8 nucleotides line up with TRBD1. V was pared by 2 bases and J by 7 bases, with 9 bases of the junction left unmatched. Germline CDR1 MNHEY, CDR2 SMNVEV (reference sequence). The CDR3 sequence is 15 residues long.